This T cell receptor (beta chain) was identified during a study of blood T cell repertoires in COVID-19. Assay: immunoSEQ multiplex PCR; the TCRdb copy retains only in-frame clones and omits some. The sample yields 75,000 or so clones, around nine tenths seen once. This clone was seen a few times. The CDR3 totals 17 residues. With 5 bases removed from V and 4 bases from J, the gap between germline ends came to 24 bases. Germline V CDR1 and CDR2: MNHEY, SMNVEV (reference sequence). The chain is built from TRBV27 and TRBJ2-7; maybe TRBD2 (5 bases). This sequence originates from a woman older than 75 with active or convalescent COVID-19. The sample consisted of peripheral blood. CDR3 amino acids: CASSANPGREGGYEQYF. CDR3 nucleotide sequence: TGTGCCAGCAGTGCGAACCCCGGACGGGAAGGAGGATACGAGCAGTACTTC.